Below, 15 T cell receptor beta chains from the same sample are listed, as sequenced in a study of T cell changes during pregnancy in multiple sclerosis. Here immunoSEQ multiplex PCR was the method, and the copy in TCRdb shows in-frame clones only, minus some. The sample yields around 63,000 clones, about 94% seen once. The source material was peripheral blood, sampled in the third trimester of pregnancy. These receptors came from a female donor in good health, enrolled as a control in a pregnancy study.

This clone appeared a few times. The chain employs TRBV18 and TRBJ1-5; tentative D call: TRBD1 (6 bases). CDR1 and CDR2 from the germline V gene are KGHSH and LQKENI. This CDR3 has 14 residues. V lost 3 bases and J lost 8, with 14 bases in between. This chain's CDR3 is CASSPRGGQEPQHF. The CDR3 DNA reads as TGTGCCAGCTCACCGCGGGGGGGGCAAGAGCCCCAGCATTTT.

DNA for the CDR3: TGTGCCAGCAGTTTCGCCCAGACAGGGGGCAGTTGGCAGTTCTTC. Its translation: CASSFAQTGGSWQFF. The chain joins TRBV7-2 to TRBJ2-1; 10 nucleotides line up with TRBD1. Germline values: CDR1 SGHTA, CDR2 FQGNSA. J gave up 12 bases and V 6 bases, and 14 bases lay outside the gene matches. This CDR3 is 15 amino acids long.

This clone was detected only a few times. This chain's CDR3 is CASSASGYEQYF. The DNA of the CDR3 is TGTGCCAGCAGCGCCAGCGGATATGAGCAGTACTTC. The chain employs TRBV7-9 and TRBJ2-7, with D possibly being TRBD2 (5 bases). V lost 5 bases and J lost 7, with 12 bases in between. The CDR3 runs 12 residues. CDR1 is SEHNR, CDR2 FQNEAQ, per germline (reference sequence).

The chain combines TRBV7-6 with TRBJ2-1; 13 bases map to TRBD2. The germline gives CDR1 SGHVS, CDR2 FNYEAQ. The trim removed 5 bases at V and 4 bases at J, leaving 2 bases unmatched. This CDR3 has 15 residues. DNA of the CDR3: TGTGCCAGCAGCGAGGGACTAGCGGGGTACAATGAGCAGTTCTTC. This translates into CASSEGLAGYNEQFF.

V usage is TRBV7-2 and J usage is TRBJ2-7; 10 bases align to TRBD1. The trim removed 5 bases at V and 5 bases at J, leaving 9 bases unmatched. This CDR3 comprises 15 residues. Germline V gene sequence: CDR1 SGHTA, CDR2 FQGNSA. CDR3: CASSLGQGSYDEQYF. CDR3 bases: TGTGCCAGCAGCCTGGGACAGGGGTCGTACGACGAGCAGTACTTC.

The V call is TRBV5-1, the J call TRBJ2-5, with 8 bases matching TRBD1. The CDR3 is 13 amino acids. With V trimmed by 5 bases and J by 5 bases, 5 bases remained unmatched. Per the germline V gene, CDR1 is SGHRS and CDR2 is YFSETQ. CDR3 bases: TGCGCCAGCAGAGGACAGGGTGCGGAGACCCAGTACTTC. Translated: CASRGQGAETQYF.

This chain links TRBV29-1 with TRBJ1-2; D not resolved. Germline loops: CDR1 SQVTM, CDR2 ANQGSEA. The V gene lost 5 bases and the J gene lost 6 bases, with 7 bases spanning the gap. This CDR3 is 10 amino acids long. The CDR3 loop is CSVSSDGYTF. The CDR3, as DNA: TGCAGCGTTTCTTCTGATGGCTACACCTTC.

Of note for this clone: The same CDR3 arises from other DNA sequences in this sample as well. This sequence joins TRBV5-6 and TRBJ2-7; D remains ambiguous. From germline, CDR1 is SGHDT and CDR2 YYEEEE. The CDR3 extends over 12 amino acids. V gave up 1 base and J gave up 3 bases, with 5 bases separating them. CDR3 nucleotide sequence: TGTGCCAGCAGCTTGCCGGGCTACGAGCAGTACTTC. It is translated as CASSLPGYEQYF.

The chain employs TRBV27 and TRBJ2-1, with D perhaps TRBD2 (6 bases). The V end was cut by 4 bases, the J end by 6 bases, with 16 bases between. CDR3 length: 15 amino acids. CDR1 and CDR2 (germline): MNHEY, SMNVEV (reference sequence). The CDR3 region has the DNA TGTGCCAGCAGTTCGGGACTCCCCACCCTCAATGAGCAGTTCTTC. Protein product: CASSSGLPTLNEQFF.

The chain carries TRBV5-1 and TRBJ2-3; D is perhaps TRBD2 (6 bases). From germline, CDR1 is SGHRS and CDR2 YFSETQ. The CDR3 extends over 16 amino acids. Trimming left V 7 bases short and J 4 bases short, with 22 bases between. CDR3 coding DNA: TGCGCCAGCGTCCTCGGGATGGCGGGGTCTCCAGATACGCAGTATTTT. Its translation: CASVLGMAGSPDTQYF.

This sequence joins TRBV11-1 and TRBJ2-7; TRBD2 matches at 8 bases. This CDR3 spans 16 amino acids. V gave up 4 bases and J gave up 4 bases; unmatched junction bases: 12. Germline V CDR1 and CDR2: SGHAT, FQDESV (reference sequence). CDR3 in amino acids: CASSSARGGRLYEQYF. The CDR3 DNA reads TGTGCCAGCAGCTCTGCACGCGGCGGGAGGCTATACGAGCAGTACTTC.

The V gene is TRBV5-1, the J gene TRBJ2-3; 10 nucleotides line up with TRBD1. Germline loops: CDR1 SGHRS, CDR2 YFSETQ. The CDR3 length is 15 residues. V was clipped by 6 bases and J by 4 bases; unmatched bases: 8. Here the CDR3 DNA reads TGCGCCAGCACTCCTACCGGGACAGGGGCAGATACGCAGTATTTT. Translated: CASTPTGTGADTQYF. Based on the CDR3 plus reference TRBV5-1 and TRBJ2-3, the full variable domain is KAGVTQTPRYLIKTRGQQVTLSCSPISGHRSVSWYQQTPGQGLQFLFEYFSETQRNKGNFPGRFSGRQFSNSRSEMNVSTLELGDSALYLCASTPTGTGADTQYFGPGTRLTVL.

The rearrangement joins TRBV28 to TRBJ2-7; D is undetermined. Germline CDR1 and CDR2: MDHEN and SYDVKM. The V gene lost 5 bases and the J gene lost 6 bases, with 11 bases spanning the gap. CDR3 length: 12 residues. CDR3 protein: CASSTHSGEQYF. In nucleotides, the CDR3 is TGTGCCAGCAGTACCCATTCCGGCGAGCAGTACTTC.

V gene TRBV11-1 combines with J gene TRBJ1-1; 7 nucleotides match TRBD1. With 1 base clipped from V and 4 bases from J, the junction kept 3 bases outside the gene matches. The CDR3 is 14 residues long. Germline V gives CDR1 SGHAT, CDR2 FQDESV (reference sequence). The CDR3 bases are TGTGCCAGCAGCTTAGGACAGGGAAGCACTGAAGCTTTCTTT. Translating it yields CASSLGQGSTEAFF.

The CDR3, as DNA: TGTGCCAGCAGCTTGGAACAGAACTATGGCTACACCTTC. Protein product: CASSLEQNYGYTF. The chain employs TRBV5-4 and TRBJ1-2, with unresolved D. Germline CDR1 and CDR2: SGHNT and YYREEE (reference sequence). CDR3 size: 13 residues. With 0 bases removed from V and 2 bases from J, the gap between germline ends came to 5 bases. The full variable domain, completed using reference TRBV5-4 and TRBJ1-2, is ETGVTQSPTHLIKTRGQQVTLRCSSQSGHNTVSWYQQALGQGPQFIFQYYREEENGRGNFPPRFSGLQFPNYSSELNVNALELDDSALYLCASSLEQNYGYTFGSGTRLTVV.